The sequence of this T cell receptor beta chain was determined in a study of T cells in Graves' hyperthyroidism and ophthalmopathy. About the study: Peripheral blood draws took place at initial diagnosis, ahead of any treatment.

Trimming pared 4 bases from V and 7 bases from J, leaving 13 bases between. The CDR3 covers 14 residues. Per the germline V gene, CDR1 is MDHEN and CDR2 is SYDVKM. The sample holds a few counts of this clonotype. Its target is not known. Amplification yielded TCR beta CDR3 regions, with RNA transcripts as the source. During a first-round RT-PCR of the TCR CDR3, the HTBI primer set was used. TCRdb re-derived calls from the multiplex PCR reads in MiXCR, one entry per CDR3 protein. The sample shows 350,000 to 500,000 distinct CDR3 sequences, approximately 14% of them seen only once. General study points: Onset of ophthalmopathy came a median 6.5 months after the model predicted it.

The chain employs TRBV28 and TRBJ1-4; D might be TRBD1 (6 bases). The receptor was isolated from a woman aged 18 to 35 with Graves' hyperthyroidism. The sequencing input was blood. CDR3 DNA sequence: TGTGCCAGCAGTTCAGGAGGGGGGCGTGAAAAACTGTTTTTT. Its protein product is CASSSGGGREKLFF.